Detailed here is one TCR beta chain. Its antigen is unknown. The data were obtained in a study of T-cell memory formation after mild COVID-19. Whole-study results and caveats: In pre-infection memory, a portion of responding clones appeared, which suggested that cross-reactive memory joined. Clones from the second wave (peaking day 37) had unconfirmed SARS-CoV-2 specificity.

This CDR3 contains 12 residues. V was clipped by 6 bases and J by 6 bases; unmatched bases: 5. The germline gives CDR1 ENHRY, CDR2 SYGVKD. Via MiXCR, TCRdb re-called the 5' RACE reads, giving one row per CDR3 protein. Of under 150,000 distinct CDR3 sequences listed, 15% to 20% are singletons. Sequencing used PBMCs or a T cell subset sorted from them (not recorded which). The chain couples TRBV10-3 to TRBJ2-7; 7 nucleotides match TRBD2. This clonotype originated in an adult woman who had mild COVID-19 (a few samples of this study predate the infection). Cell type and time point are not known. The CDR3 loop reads CAIRGGAAEQYF. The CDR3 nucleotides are TGTGCCATCAGGGGAGGGGCTGCCGAGCAGTACTTC.